This record looks at one T cell receptor (beta chain) sequence and its context. Its antigen is still unknown. Sequencing used immunoSEQ multiplex PCR; TCRdb keeps in-frame clones, though not all of them. Of roughly 150,000 clones detected, about nine tenths appear once; the ten largest clones hold 1.8%. This specimen comes from a study of T cell responses to AZD1222 COVID-19 vaccine. Study-level background: The analysis combined second doses at about 4 or about 12 weeks.

Study-level findings and limits: Unmutated variant regions are reportedly targeted by nearly half of spike-specific TCRs.

CDR3 length equals 15 residues. Germline V lookup: CDR1 MNHEY, CDR2 SVGAGI. Losses at the gene ends were 5 bases for V and 4 bases for J; bases not matched to a gene: 6. The rearrangement joins TRBV6-5 to TRBJ2-1, with 9 bases fitting TRBD1. The sequencing here drew on peripheral blood, taken on day 0 of AZD1222 vaccination. The sequence came from an adult in good health. The DNA for the CDR3 is TGTGCCAGCAGTAGGGGACAGGGCCATTACAATGAGCAGTTCTTC. Its protein is CASSRGQGHYNEQFF.